This TCR beta chain was sequenced in a study of Ad26.COV2.S vaccination and SARS-CoV-2 variants. Study-level background: Ad26.COV2.S shots went into the muscle once or twice, 56 days apart.

Sequencing used immunoSEQ multiplex PCR; TCRdb keeps in-frame clones, though not all of them. The sample lists hundreds of thousands of clones; around nine tenths were seen once. Worth noting for this clone: As yet, its antigen is unknown.

Regarding treatment: roughly 20 received Ad26.COV2.S at low or high dose, single or two shots; roughly 5 received placebo; per-sample allocation not given. It was on day 63 after the first vaccine or placebo injection that samples were taken. The germline V gene has CDR1 LGHNA and CDR2 YSLEER. The CDR3 length is 15 residues. The germline V and J ends were trimmed by 0 bases and 5 bases, with 10 bases remaining between them. Findings and caveats of the study: Breadth, reportedly substantial, characterized the spike-specific CD8+ and CD4+ T cell responses after vaccination. There was a possibility that the TCR breadth and depth analyses underestimated total T cell responses.

Sequencing used peripheral blood, obtained in a trial of Ad26.COV2.S vaccine versus placebo. The clonotype comes from a person aged 18-65 years who received the Ad26.COV2.S COVID-19 vaccine or a placebo. The chain is built from TRBV4-3 and TRBJ2-2; D possibly corresponds to TRBD2 (6 bases). The CDR3 loop is CASSQDRAGTGELFF. The CDR3 coding sequence is TGCGCCAGCAGCCAAGACCGCGCGGGGACCGGGGAGCTGTTTTTT.